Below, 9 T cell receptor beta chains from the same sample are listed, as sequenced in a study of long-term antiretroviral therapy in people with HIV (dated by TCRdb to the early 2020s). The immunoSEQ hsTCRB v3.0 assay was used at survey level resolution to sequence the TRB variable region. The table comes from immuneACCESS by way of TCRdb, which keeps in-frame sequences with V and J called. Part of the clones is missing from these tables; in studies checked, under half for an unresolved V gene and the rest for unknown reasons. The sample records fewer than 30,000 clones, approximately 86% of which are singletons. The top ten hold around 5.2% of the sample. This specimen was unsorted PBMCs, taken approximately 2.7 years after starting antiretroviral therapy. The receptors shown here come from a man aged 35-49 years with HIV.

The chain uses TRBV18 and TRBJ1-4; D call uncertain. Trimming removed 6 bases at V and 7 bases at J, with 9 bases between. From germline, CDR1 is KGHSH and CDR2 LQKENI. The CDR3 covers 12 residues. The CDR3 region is CASSRGSEKLFF. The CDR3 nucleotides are TGTGCCAGCTCCCGGGGATCTGAAAAACTGTTTTTT. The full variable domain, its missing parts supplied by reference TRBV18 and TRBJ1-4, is NAGVMQNPRHLVRRRGQEARLRCSPMKGHSHVYWYRQLPEEGLKFMVYLQKENIIDESGMPKERFSAEFPKEGPSILRIQQVVRGDSAAYFCASSRGSEKLFFGSGTQLSVL.

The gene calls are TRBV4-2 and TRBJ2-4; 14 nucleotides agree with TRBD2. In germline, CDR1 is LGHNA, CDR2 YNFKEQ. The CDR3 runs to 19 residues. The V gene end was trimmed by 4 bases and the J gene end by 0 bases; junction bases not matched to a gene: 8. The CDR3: CASSPGLAGVGEAKNIQYF. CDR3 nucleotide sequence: TGTGCCAGCAGCCCGGGACTAGCGGGAGTGGGTGAAGCCAAAAACATTCAGTACTTC.

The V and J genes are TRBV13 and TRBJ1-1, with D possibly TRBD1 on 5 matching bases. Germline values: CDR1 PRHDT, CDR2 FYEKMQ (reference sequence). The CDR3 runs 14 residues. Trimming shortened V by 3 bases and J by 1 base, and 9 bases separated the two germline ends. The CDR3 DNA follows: TGTGCCAGCAGCTTCGGTCAGGGGAACACTGAAGCTTTCTTT. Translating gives CASSFGQGNTEAFF. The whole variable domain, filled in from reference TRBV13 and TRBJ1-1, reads AAGVIQSPRHLIKEKRETATLKCYPIPRHDTVYWYQQGPGQDPQFLISFYEKMQSDKGSIPDRFSAQQFSDYHSELNMSSLELGDSALYFCASSFGQGNTEAFFGQGTRLTVV.

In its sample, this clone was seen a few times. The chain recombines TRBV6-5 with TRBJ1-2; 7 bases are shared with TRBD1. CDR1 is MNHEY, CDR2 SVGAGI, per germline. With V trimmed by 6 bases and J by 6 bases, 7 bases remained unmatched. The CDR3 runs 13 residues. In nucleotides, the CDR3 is TGTGCCAGCAGGCCGGGAGGGGGCCATGGCTACACCTTC. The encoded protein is CASRPGGGHGYTF.

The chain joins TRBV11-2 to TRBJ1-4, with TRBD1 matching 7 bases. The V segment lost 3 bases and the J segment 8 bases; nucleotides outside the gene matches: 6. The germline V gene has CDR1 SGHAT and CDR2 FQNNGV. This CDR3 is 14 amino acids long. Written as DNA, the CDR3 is TGTGCCAGCAGCTTGAGACAGGGAGGCGAAAAACTGTTTTTT. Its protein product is CASSLRQGGEKLFF.

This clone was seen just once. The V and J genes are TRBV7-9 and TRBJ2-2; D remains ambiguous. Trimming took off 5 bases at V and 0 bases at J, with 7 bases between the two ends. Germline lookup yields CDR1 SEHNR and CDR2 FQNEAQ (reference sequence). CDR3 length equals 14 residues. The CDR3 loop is CASSPYTNTGELFF. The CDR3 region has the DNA TGTGCCAGCAGCCCCTATACGAACACCGGGGAGCTGTTTTTT.

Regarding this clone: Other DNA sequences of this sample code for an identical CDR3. CDR3 protein: CASSIEGNQPQHF. In nucleotides, the CDR3 is TGTGCCAGTAGTATAGAGGGAAATCAGCCCCAGCATTTT. The rearrangement links TRBV19 to TRBJ1-5; D gene unclear. Germline lookup yields CDR1 LNHDA and CDR2 SQIVND (reference sequence). V lost 0 bases and J lost 4, with 4 bases in between. This CDR3 comprises 13 residues. Full variable domain (outside the CDR3, taken from reference TRBV19 and TRBJ1-5): DGGITQSPKYLFRKEGQNVTLSCEQNLNHDAMYWYRQDPGQGLRLIYYSQIVNDFQKGDIAEGYSVSREKKESFPLTVTSAQKNPTAFYLCASSIEGNQPQHFGDGTRLSIL.

The CDR3 here is CSVGGGGEETQYF. CDR3 coding DNA: TGCAGCGTGGGGGGGGGAGGGGAAGAGACCCAGTACTTC. The rearrangement joins TRBV29-1 to TRBJ2-5; 7 bases map to TRBD2. The CDR3 covers 13 residues. V dropped 6 bases and J dropped 3; count of bases not matched to a gene: 7. Germline V gene lookup returns CDR1 SQVTM and CDR2 ANQGSEA.

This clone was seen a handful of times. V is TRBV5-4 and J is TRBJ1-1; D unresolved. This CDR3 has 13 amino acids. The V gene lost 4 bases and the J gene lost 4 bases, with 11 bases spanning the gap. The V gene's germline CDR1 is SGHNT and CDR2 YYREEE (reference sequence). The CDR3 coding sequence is TGTGCCAGCAGCACTTCGGTGGGCACTGAAGCTTTCTTT. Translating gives CASSTSVGTEAFF. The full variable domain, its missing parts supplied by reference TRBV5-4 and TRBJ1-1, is ETGVTQSPTHLIKTRGQQVTLRCSSQSGHNTVSWYQQALGQGPQFIFQYYREEENGRGNFPPRFSGLQFPNYSSELNVNALELDDSALYLCASSTSVGTEAFFGQGTRLTVV.